One TCR beta chain is described in this entry. Its antigen is not known. This sample is drawn from a study of STAT5B mutations in CD4+ large granular lymphocyte leukemia. Whole-study results and caveats: Higher CD4+ than CD8+ T-LGLL clonality might reflect small sample size.

Deletions cut 3 bases from V and 3 bases from J, with 11 bases between. Germline V gives CDR1 SNHLY, CDR2 FYNNEI. The CDR3 has 14 residues. Some clones are missing from TCRdb's copy, which holds only in-frame ones; the method was immunoSEQ multiplex PCR. In the table there are 20,000 or so clones, roughly 80% of which are singletons. The chain employs TRBV2 and TRBJ1-1; D perhaps matches TRBD1 (6 bases). Input material: CD4+ T cells from blood buffy coats. The source of this sequence is a human donor in good health. CDR3 loop: CASSDGGRYTEAFF. The CDR3 nucleotides read TGTGCCAGCAGTGATGGGGGCAGGTACACTGAAGCTTTCTTT.